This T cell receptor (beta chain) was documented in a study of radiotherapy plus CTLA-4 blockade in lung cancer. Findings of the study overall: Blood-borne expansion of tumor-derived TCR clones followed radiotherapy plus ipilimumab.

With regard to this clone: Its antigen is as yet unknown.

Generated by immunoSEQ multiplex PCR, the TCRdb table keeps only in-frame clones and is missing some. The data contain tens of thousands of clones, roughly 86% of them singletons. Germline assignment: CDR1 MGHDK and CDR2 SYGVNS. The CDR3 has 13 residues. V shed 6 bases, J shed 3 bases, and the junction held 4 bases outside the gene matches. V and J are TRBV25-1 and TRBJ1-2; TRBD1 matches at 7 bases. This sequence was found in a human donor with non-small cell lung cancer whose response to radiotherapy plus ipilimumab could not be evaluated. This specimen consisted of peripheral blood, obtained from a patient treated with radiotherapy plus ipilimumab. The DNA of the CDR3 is TGTGCCAGCAGACGTACAGGGGACTATGGCTACACCTTC. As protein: CASRRTGDYGYTF.